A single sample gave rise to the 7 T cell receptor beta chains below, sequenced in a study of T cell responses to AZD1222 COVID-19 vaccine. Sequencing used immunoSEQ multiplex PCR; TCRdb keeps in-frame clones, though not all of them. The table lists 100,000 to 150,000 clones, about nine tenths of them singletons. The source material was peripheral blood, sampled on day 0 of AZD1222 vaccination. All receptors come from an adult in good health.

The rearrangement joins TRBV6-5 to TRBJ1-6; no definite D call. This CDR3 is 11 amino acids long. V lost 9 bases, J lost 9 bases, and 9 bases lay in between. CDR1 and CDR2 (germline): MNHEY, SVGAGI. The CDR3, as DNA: TGTGCCAGTGGGGTAGTTTCACCCCTCCACTTT. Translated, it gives CASGVVSPLHF.

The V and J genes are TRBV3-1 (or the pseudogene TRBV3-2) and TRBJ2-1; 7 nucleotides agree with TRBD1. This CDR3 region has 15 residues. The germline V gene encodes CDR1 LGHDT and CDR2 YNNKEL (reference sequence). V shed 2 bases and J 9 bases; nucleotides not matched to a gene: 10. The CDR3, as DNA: TGTGCCAGCAGCCAATTAGACAGGGTGGGTAGTGAGCAGTTCTTC. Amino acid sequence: CASSQLDRVGSEQFF.

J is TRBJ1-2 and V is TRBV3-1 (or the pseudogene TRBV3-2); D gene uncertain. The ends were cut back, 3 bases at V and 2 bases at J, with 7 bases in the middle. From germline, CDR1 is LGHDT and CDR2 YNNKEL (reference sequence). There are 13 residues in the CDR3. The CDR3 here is CASSHGRNYGYTF. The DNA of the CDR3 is TGTGCCAGCAGCCATGGGCGGAACTATGGCTACACCTTC.

The CDR3 sequence: CASSLASTGGTDTQYF. In nucleotides, the CDR3 is TGCGCCAGCAGCTTGGCGTCGACAGGGGGCACAGATACGCAGTATTTT. V gene TRBV5-1 combines with J gene TRBJ2-3; 8 bases line up with TRBD1. In germline, CDR1 is SGHRS, CDR2 YFSETQ. The CDR3 spans 16 residues. V lost 0 bases and J lost 1; bases outside the gene matches: 4.

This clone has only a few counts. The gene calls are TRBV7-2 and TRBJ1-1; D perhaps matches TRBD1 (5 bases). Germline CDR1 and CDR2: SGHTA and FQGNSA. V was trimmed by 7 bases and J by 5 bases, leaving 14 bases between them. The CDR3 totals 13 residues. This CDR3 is CASTFGGRTEAFF. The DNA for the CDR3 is TGTGCCAGCACCTTTGGGGGAAGAACTGAAGCTTTCTTT.

The CDR3, as DNA: TGTGCCAGCAGTTTTTCGGACGGACCGTACGAGCAGTACTTC. It translates to CASSFSDGPYEQYF. The chain employs TRBV6-2 or TRBV6-3 and TRBJ2-7; D not resolved. V lost 4 bases, J lost 4 bases, and 14 bases lay in between. The CDR3 is 14 amino acids. CDR1 and CDR2 (germline): MNHEY, SVGEGT.

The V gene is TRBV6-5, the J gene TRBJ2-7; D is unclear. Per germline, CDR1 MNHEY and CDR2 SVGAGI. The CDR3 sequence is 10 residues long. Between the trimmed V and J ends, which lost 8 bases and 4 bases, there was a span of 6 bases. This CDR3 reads CASDGYEQYF. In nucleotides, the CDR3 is TGTGCCAGCGATGGGTACGAGCAGTACTTC.